This TCR beta chain appears in the sequencing data of a study of breast tumors, draining lymph nodes, adjacent tissues. This clonotype came up many times. CDR3 length: 14 amino acids. V dropped 6 bases and J dropped 6 bases, with 18 bases sitting between them. CDR1 MNHNS and CDR2 SASEGT come from the germline V gene. MiXCR was run by TCRdb on the multiplex PCR reads, yielding one entry per CDR3 protein. The sample has about 130,000 distinct CDR3 sequences, 21% seen once; the top ten hold around 2.2%. Breast cancer patients provided tissue from their axillary draining lymph nodes. The sample comprised axillary lymph node tissue. This sequence was found in a female donor with breast cancer. Some clones in this sample may be carry-over from other donors' samples. J is TRBJ2-7 and V is TRBV6-1; tentatively, D is TRBD2 (6 bases). The CDR3: CASRWREIFLEQYF. CDR3 DNA sequence: TGTGCCAGCAGGTGGAGGGAAATCTTTCTCGAGCAGTACTTC.